This T cell receptor beta chain was documented in a study of neoadjuvant anti-PD-1 for oral cavity cancer. Notes on the study in general: Higher pretreatment Treg/Th17 ratios tracked higher pretreatment blood clonality.

Measured with immunoSEQ multiplex PCR; TCRdb has only the in-frame clones, and not every one. Of 70,000 to 95,000 clones in the sample, approximately 80% are singletons; the top ten hold 3% to 3.5%. About this clone: What it recognizes is unknown.

V was clipped by 4 bases and J by 0 bases, with 10 bases between them. The CDR3 has 14 amino acids. Germline loops: CDR1 SGHRS, CDR2 YFSETQ. Stage II-IVA oral cavity squamous cell carcinoma was new and untreated by systemic or radiation therapy. This specimen consisted of PBMCs, obtained before nivolumab (anti-PD-1) treatment. V gene TRBV5-1 combines with J gene TRBJ1-1; D gene uncertain. This clonotype was sampled from a person aged 40 to 85 with oral cavity squamous cell carcinoma. The CDR3 DNA is TGCGCCAGCAGCCAGTTCGACATGAACACTGAAGCTTTCTTT. Protein product: CASSQFDMNTEAFF.